These 8 T cell receptor beta chains share one sample of origin, sequenced in a study of somatic mutations in cytotoxic T cells in rheumatoid arthritis. Sequencing was performed with immunoSEQ multiplex PCR; in TCRdb, only in-frame clones are kept and a portion is missing. The sample contains 9,500 to 15,000 clones, less than 90% of which appear only once. The specimen was CD8+ T cells sorted from blood. The receptor set was obtained from a woman aged 55-69 years in good health.

V is TRBV7-2 and J is TRBJ2-7; 7 nucleotides line up with TRBD2. The CDR3 spans 14 residues. The germline CDR1 and CDR2 sequences are SGHTA and FQGNSA. The V gene end was trimmed by 1 base and the J gene end by 3 bases; junction bases not matched to a gene: 3. The CDR3 coding sequence is TGTGCCAGCAGCTTAGGGGACTATGTCTACGAGCAGTACTTC. Translated: CASSLGDYVYEQYF.

This chain links TRBV7-6 with TRBJ2-3, with 8 nucleotides matching TRBD2. Germline-derived CDR1 and CDR2 are SGHVS and FNYEAQ. This CDR3 spans 18 amino acids. V lost 2 bases to trimming and J lost 0 bases; unmatched junction nucleotides: 10. CDR3 in DNA: TGTGCCAGCAGCTTATGGGGCCGGGGGGGTTCAAGCACAGATACGCAGTATTTT. Protein product: CASSLWGRGGSSTDTQYF.

The V call is TRBV29-1, the J call TRBJ2-7; TRBD1 matches 10 bases. Trimming at V came to 2 bases and at J to 2 bases, leaving 6 bases not matched to a gene. CDR3 length: 15 residues. The germline V gene encodes CDR1 SQVTM and CDR2 ANQGSEA. The CDR3 loop is CSVELGGTGAYEQYF. For the CDR3, the DNA is TGCAGCGTTGAACTAGGCGGGACAGGGGCCTACGAGCAGTACTTC.

The V and J genes are TRBV9 and TRBJ2-1; D not certain. The germline V gene encodes CDR1 SGDLS and CDR2 YYNGEE. Trimming took 7 bases from V and 5 from J, leaving 10 bases between them. This CDR3 region has 12 residues. CDR3 coding DNA: TGTGCCAGCGGCAGGATACACAATGAGCAGTTCTTC. Translating it yields CASGRIHNEQFF.

The rearrangement joins TRBV28 to TRBJ2-3, with a tentative D call TRBD1 (5 bases). V shed 1 base and J shed 0 bases, with 17 bases lying between them. Germline loops: CDR1 MDHEN, CDR2 SYDVKM. The CDR3 contains 18 residues. CDR3 in DNA: TGTGCCAGCAGTTTATCACCCTTTTGGGGCACTAGCACAGATACGCAGTATTTT. Amino acid sequence: CASSLSPFWGTSTDTQYF. The full variable domain, with the rest looked up from reference TRBV28 and TRBJ2-3, is DVKVTQSSRYLVKRTGEKVFLECVQDMDHENMFWYRQDPGLGLRLIYFSYDVKMKEKGDIPEGYSVSREKKERFSLILESASTNQTSMYLCASSLSPFWGTSTDTQYFGPGTRLTVL.

About this clone: Its ends do not fully match the called genes, so a read error is possible. V is TRBV19 and J is TRBJ2-3; possibly TRBD1 for D (5 bases). The CDR3 totals 14 residues. The germline V gene encodes CDR1 LNHDA and CDR2 SQIVND (reference sequence). The CDR3 is CASSIVDSRDTQYF. In DNA, the CDR3 is TGTGCCAGTAGTATAGTCGACAGCAGAGATACGCAGTATTTT.

This rearrangement joins TRBV19 to TRBJ2-7, with 10 positions matching TRBD1. Trimming cost V 2 bases and J 7 bases; bases outside gene matches: 11. This CDR3 contains 16 residues. Germline V gene data show CDR1 as LNHDA and CDR2 as SQIVND (reference sequence). This CDR3 reads CASSIWGPDRGREQYF. CDR3 nucleotide sequence: TGTGCCAGTAGTATATGGGGACCCGACAGGGGGCGAGAGCAGTACTTC.

The rearrangement links TRBV6-1 to TRBJ1-6, with 9 bases aligning to TRBD1. The CDR3 extends over 14 amino acids. Germline CDR1 and CDR2: MNHNS and SASEGT. V shed 5 bases, J shed 11 bases, and the junction held 7 bases outside the gene matches. This CDR3 reads CASSFGQGTAPLHF. The CDR3 DNA follows: TGTGCCAGCAGTTTTGGACAGGGGACGGCACCCCTCCACTTT.